This T cell receptor beta chain was recorded in a study of blood T cell repertoires in COVID-19. Study-level background: COVID-19 samples, acute and convalescent, were from the United States, Italy and Spain.

Profiling relied on immunoSEQ multiplex PCR, and the TCRdb table lists in-frame clones only, not all of them. The data show approximately 300,000 clones, with around nine tenths seen just once and about 4% held by the top ten. This CDR3 spans 19 amino acids. The V and J ends lost 0 bases and 0 bases, in that order; junction bases with no gene match: 9. CDR1 is SNHLY, CDR2 FYNNEI, per germline. Recruits, aged roughly 18 to 100 years, lived in 24 US areas. The V gene is TRBV2, the J gene TRBJ1-3; 9 bases line up with TRBD1. Sequencing was done on a sample of PBMCs or T cells enriched from blood (not recorded which). This clonotype was obtained from a woman aged 25 to 45 who had been exposed to COVID-19. CDR3 sequence reads: CASSEARSDRGTSGNTIYF. CDR3 sequence (DNA): TGTGCCAGCAGTGAAGCGAGGTCGGACAGGGGAACCTCTGGAAACACCATATATTTT.